One sample yielded the 32 T cell receptor beta chains listed below, sequenced in a study of somatic mutations in cytotoxic T cells in rheumatoid arthritis. The data were produced by immunoSEQ multiplex PCR, yet TCRdb's version contains in-frame clones alone and is incomplete. The repertoire consists of 7,000 to 9,000 clones, with about 71% occurring once and the leading ten covering 30% to 45%. Sequencing input: CD8+ T cells sorted from blood. These receptors were collected from a woman aged 45-59 years in good health.

V and J are TRBV5-1 and TRBJ2-1, with unresolved D. Germline CDR1 and CDR2: SGHRS and YFSETQ. Trimming stripped 10 bases from V and 3 bases from J, with 8 bases between. The CDR3 is 11 residues long. In DNA form, the CDR3 reads TGCGCCTCTAATATCTACAATGAGCAGTTCTTC. It specifies CASNIYNEQFF.

A remark on this clone: It is likely a read error, because the conserved phenylalanine at the end of the CDR3 is missing. J is TRBJ1-6 and V is TRBV6-5; D may be TRBD1 (6 bases). Per germline, CDR1 MNHEY and CDR2 SVGAGI. The CDR3 contains 13 residues. Trimming took 7 bases from V and 10 from J, leaving 14 bases between them. This CDR3 reads CASTQGPHSPLHL. CDR3 DNA: TGTGCCAGCACACAGGGTCCTCACTCACCCCTCCACCTT.

The chain uses TRBV2 and TRBJ1-6; TRBD1 is a possible D gene (5 bases). V was pared by 7 bases and J by 1 base, with 8 bases between. The germline gives CDR1 SNHLY, CDR2 FYNNEI. This CDR3 is built from 14 residues. The chain's CDR3 is CASTGGSYNSPLHF. CDR3 coding DNA: TGTGCCAGCACGGGGGGTTCCTATAATTCACCCCTCCACTTT.

The chain recombines TRBV29-1 with TRBJ1-3, with unresolved D. V was cut by 5 bases and J by 2 bases, with 10 bases left in between. The CDR3 runs to 13 residues. Germline V gives CDR1 SQVTM, CDR2 ANQGSEA. CDR3 region: CSVSGTAGNTIYF. Written as DNA, the CDR3 is TGCAGCGTTTCGGGTACGGCTGGAAACACCATATATTTT.

The chain links TRBV28 to TRBJ2-2, with 7 bases that match TRBD1. V trimming: 3 bases; J trimming: 6 bases; junction bases outside the gene matches: 4. The germline V gene has CDR1 MDHEN and CDR2 SYDVKM. The CDR3 is made up of 14 amino acids. CDR3 nucleotides: TGTGCCAGCAGTTTGAGACAGGGACCCGGGGAGCTGTTTTTT. Translation gives CASSLRQGPGELFF.

The rearrangement uses TRBV6-5 and TRBJ2-7; TRBD1 aligns across 9 bases. Germline V gene sequence: CDR1 MNHEY, CDR2 SVGAGI. CDR3 length: 15 amino acids. After removal of 2 bases from V and 2 bases from J, the junction contained 4 bases not matched to a gene. The CDR3 loop reads CASSYLGTGTYEQYF. The CDR3, as DNA: TGTGCCAGCAGTTACCTCGGGACAGGGACCTACGAGCAGTACTTC.

The rearrangement uses TRBV11-2 and TRBJ2-7, with 12 bases lining up with TRBD1. The V gene end was trimmed by 4 bases and the J gene end by 6 bases; junction bases not matched to a gene: 7. Germline loops: CDR1 SGHAT, CDR2 FQNNGV. The CDR3 is 15 residues long. CDR3 nucleotide sequence: TGTGCCAGCAGCTACCGGGGACAGGGGGCTTTCGAGCAGTACTTC. It specifies CASSYRGQGAFEQYF.

This clone appeared a few times. The rearrangement links TRBV16 to TRBJ2-3; 7 bases map to TRBD1. V lost 4 bases, J lost 2 bases, and 6 bases stayed unmatched. Germline V gene sequence: CDR1 KGHSY, CDR2 FQNENV. The CDR3 totals 15 residues. The DNA of the CDR3 is TGTGCCAGCAGCCCAAGACAGGGATTCACAGATACGCAGTATTTT. Translation gives CASSPRQGFTDTQYF. The full variable domain, in which reference TRBV16 and TRBJ2-3 provide the parts outside the CDR3, is GEEVAQTPKHLVRGEGQKAKLYCAPIKGHSYVFWYQQVLKNEFKFLISFQNENVFDETGMPKERFSAKCLPNSPCSLEIQATKLEDSAVYFCASSPRQGFTDTQYFGPGTRLTVL.

The chain carries TRBV6-5 and TRBJ1-2, with D possibly matching TRBD1 (6 bases). Germline V gene lookup returns CDR1 MNHEY and CDR2 SVGAGI. Trimming stripped 2 bases from V and 7 bases from J, with 20 bases between. The CDR3 runs to 16 residues. This chain's CDR3 is CASSYTYRQDIRGYTF. The CDR3 region has the DNA TGTGCCAGCAGTTACACCTATAGACAGGATATCCGTGGCTACACCTTC.

V is TRBV5-1 and J is TRBJ1-1, with D possibly matching TRBD1 (6 bases). V was shortened by 4 bases and J by 1 base, with 14 bases between the two germline ends. This CDR3 has 15 residues. Germline V gives CDR1 SGHRS, CDR2 YFSETQ. The CDR3 DNA is TGCGCCAGCAGCCCGCTACAGGGTTCGAACACTGAAGCTTTCTTT. As protein: CASSPLQGSNTEAFF.

V gene TRBV29-1 combines with J gene TRBJ1-2; a possible D gene is TRBD1 (6 bases). The CDR3 runs to 14 residues. Germline V gives CDR1 SQVTM, CDR2 ANQGSEA. Trimming pared 2 bases from V and 8 bases from J, leaving 18 bases between. For the CDR3, the DNA is TGCAGCGTTGAAACCCCCGACAGGACGTACGGCTACACCTTC. It codes for CSVETPDRTYGYTF.

The chain recombines TRBV7-4 with TRBJ1-2; 8 nucleotides align to TRBD1. The germline V gene has CDR1 SGHVT and CDR2 SQSDAQ. V shed 5 bases and J 3 bases; nucleotides not matched to a gene: 11. This CDR3 has 16 residues. Here the CDR3 reads CASSRAHRGVYYGYTF. CDR3 nucleotides: TGTGCCAGCAGCCGCGCCCACAGGGGGGTTTACTATGGCTACACCTTC. Drawing the rest from reference TRBV7-4 and TRBJ1-2, the complete variable domain is GAGVSQSPRYKVAKRGRDVALRCDSISGHVTLYWYRQTLGQGSEVLTYSQSDAQRDKSGRPSGRFSAERPERSVSTLKIQRTEQGDSAVYLCASSRAHRGVYYGYTFGSGTRLTVV.

J is TRBJ1-2 and V is TRBV2; weak D call: TRBD1 (6 bases). This CDR3 comprises 13 residues. Germline V gene sequence: CDR1 SNHLY, CDR2 FYNNEI. V was cut by 3 bases and J by 6 bases, with 11 bases left in between. The CDR3 DNA reads TGTGCCAGCAGTGATCTGGGGGCGCATGGCTACACCTTC. It is translated as CASSDLGAHGYTF.

V is TRBV2 and J is TRBJ1-2; D might be TRBD1 (5 bases). V lost 3 bases and J 2 bases, leaving 10 bases between the germline ends. From germline, CDR1 is SNHLY and CDR2 FYNNEI. The CDR3 loop spans 14 amino acids. The CDR3 spells CASSDKGINYGYTF. In DNA, the CDR3 is TGTGCCAGCAGTGATAAGGGGATCAACTATGGCTACACCTTC.

This clone came up a few times. This chain links TRBV5-6 with TRBJ2-7; weak D call: TRBD1 (6 bases). Germline-derived CDR1 and CDR2 are SGHDT and YYEEEE. V lost 4 bases, J lost 0 bases, and 11 bases lay in between. This CDR3 comprises 14 residues. The CDR3 coding sequence is TGTGCCAGCAGCGTGGCAGGGGTCTCCTACGAGCAGTACTTC. The encoded protein is CASSVAGVSYEQYF.

The gene calls are TRBV6-1 and TRBJ2-3; D possibly corresponds to TRBD1 (6 bases). Trimming took 4 bases from V and 2 from J, leaving 10 bases between them. This CDR3 is built from 14 residues. From germline, CDR1 is MNHNS and CDR2 SASEGT. CDR3 sequence: CASSGEGDTDTQYF. The CDR3 nucleotides read TGTGCCAGCAGTGGCGAGGGGGACACAGATACGCAGTATTTT.

This chain connects TRBV27 to TRBJ2-2; D is uncertain. The V gene lost 5 bases and the J gene lost 2 bases, with 3 bases spanning the gap. The CDR3 extends over 12 amino acids. Germline V gives CDR1 MNHEY, CDR2 SMNVEV (reference sequence). This CDR3 is CASSPNTGELFF. The CDR3 DNA sequence: TGTGCCAGCAGTCCTAACACCGGGGAGCTGTTTTTT.

This rearrangement joins TRBV27 to TRBJ2-7, with D unclear. The CDR3 spans 14 residues. The V end was cut by 5 bases, the J end by 4 bases, with 15 bases between. CDR1 MNHEY and CDR2 SMNVEV come from the germline V gene (reference sequence). Here the CDR3 reads CASSLTSTPYEQYF. In DNA, the CDR3 is TGTGCCAGCAGTCTAACCTCGACACCTTACGAGCAGTACTTC.

The table lists this clone with a few counts. This sequence joins TRBV2 and TRBJ2-1; no clear D. The V and J ends lost 8 bases and 10 bases respectively, with 12 bases between them. This CDR3 region has 11 residues. The germline gives CDR1 SNHLY, CDR2 FYNNEI. The CDR3 is CASVLINEQFF. DNA of the CDR3: TGTGCCAGCGTACTCATAAACGAGCAGTTCTTC.

The DNA for the CDR3 is TGCGCCAGCAGCCCGGACAGGGCCTCTGGAAACACCATATATTTT. Its protein product is CASSPDRASGNTIYF. The chain has TRBV4-1 and TRBJ1-3; TRBD1 aligns across 8 bases. Trimming took 4 bases from V and 0 from J; bases not matched to a gene: 2. CDR1 and CDR2 from the germline V gene are MGHRA and YSYEKL. This CDR3 has 15 residues.

A remark on this clone: At one end the junction does not follow the germline gene, possibly because of a read error. The V call is TRBV27, the J call TRBJ1-6; TRBD1 agrees at 10 bases. In germline, CDR1 is MNHEY, CDR2 SMNVEV (reference sequence). This CDR3 has 14 residues. Here the CDR3 reads CASSWDRGNSPLPF. Here the CDR3 DNA reads TGTGCCAGCAGTTGGGACAGGGGTAATTCACCCCTCCCCTTT.

The chain joins TRBV6-1 to TRBJ2-7; TRBD1 matches at 9 bases. The germline V gene encodes CDR1 MNHNS and CDR2 SASEGT. The CDR3 length is 14 residues. The V segment lost 5 bases and the J segment 3 bases; nucleotides outside the gene matches: 5. The CDR3 loop reads CASSTTGGGYEQYF. CDR3 DNA sequence: TGTGCCAGCAGTACCACAGGGGGCGGCTACGAGCAGTACTTC.

This clone is judged medium-sized (0.01 to 0.1%). The chain uses TRBV7-2 and TRBJ1-3; perhaps TRBD1 as D (5 bases). The CDR3 has 15 amino acids. The V gene lost 5 bases and the J gene lost 0 bases, with 11 bases spanning the gap. Germline CDR1 reads SGHTA; CDR2 reads FQGNSA. The CDR3 protein is CASSPDGHSGNTIYF. CDR3 DNA sequence: TGTGCCAGCAGCCCCGACGGACACTCTGGAAACACCATATATTTT. Drawing the rest from reference TRBV7-2 and TRBJ1-3, the complete variable domain is GAGVSQSPSNKVTEKGKDVELRCDPISGHTALYWYRQSLGQGLEFLIYFQGNSAPDKSGLPSDRFSAERTGGSVSTLTIQRTQQEDSAVYLCASSPDGHSGNTIYFGEGSWLTVV.

The rearrangement links TRBV5-8 to TRBJ2-3, with TRBD1 identical over 8 bases. Germline-derived CDR1 and CDR2 are SGHTS and YDEGEE. The CDR3 is 15 residues long. J gave up 4 bases and V 4 bases, and 8 bases lay outside the gene matches. In DNA, the CDR3 is TGTGCCAGCAGCCCGCTAGGGACAGGTCCAGATACGCAGTATTTT. It yields the protein CASSPLGTGPDTQYF.

This clone is a singleton in its sample. CDR3 residues: CASSFPHGEDPYYEQYF. Written as DNA, the CDR3 is TGTGCCAGCAGCTTCCCCCACGGGGAGGACCCCTACTACGAGCAGTACTTC. The chain combines TRBV7-8 with TRBJ2-7, with D perhaps TRBD2 (6 bases). Per germline, CDR1 SGHVS and CDR2 FQNEAQ. The CDR3 totals 17 residues. V lost 3 bases and J lost 3, with 21 bases in between. Together with reference TRBV7-8 and TRBJ2-7, the CDR3 gives the full variable domain: GAGVSQSPRYKVAKRGQDVALRCDPISGHVSLFWYQQALGQGPEFLTYFQNEAQLDKSGLPSDRFFAERPEGSVSTLKIQRTQQEDSAVYLCASSFPHGEDPYYEQYFGPGTRLTVT.

The chain recombines TRBV9 with TRBJ1-6; tentative D call: TRBD1 (5 bases). Trimming cost V 0 bases and J 6 bases, with 10 bases left between them. CDR3 length: 15 residues. CDR1 is SGDLS and CDR2 is YYNGEE in the germline V gene. For the CDR3, the DNA is TGTGCCAGCAGCGTAGAGGGGATTCCTAATTCACCCCTCCACTTT. This gives the protein CASSVEGIPNSPLHF.

This chain links TRBV7-2 with TRBJ1-3; possible D gene TRBD1, 6 bases. V lost 3 bases to trimming and J lost 4 bases, with 10 bases between them. CDR3 length: 14 amino acids. The germline V gene encodes CDR1 SGHTA and CDR2 FQGNSA. CDR3 bases: TGTGCCAGCAGCTTTCAGGGGCCAGGAAACACCATATATTTT. It is translated as CASSFQGPGNTIYF.

The rearrangement joins TRBV27 to TRBJ1-5; no reliable D call. The CDR3 is made up of 13 amino acids. V lost 2 bases and J lost 7, with 9 bases in between. The V gene's germline CDR1 is MNHEY and CDR2 SMNVEV (reference sequence). CDR3 sequence (DNA): TGTGCCAGCAGTTTAAGTCCACTGCAGCCCCAGCATTTT. Protein product: CASSLSPLQPQHF.

The chain uses TRBV27 and TRBJ2-7; D not certain. CDR3 length: 13 amino acids. CDR1 MNHEY and CDR2 SMNVEV come from the germline V gene (reference sequence). Trimming shortened V by 5 bases and J by 0 bases, and 8 bases separated the two germline ends. In nucleotides, the CDR3 is TGTGCCAGCAGTCCGCTAAGCTCCTACGAGCAGTACTTC. It is translated as CASSPLSSYEQYF.

This chain connects TRBV19 to TRBJ1-6; TRBD1 agrees at 7 bases. The CDR3 covers 14 residues. Germline V gene lookup returns CDR1 LNHDA and CDR2 SQIVND (reference sequence). The V gene end was trimmed by 4 bases and the J gene end by 9 bases; junction bases not matched to a gene: 6. This CDR3 reads CASSRQGESSPLHF. CDR3 DNA: TGTGCCAGTAGTAGACAGGGCGAGAGTTCACCCCTCCACTTT.

The V gene is TRBV28, the J gene TRBJ1-2, with D perhaps matching TRBD1 (6 bases). The CDR3 runs to 14 residues. Looked up from germline, CDR1 is MDHEN and CDR2 is SYDVKM. V lost 2 bases, J lost 4 bases, and 11 bases lay in between. In DNA form, the CDR3 reads TGTGCCAGCAGTTTACGGACAGTCATCTATGGCTACACCTTC. Protein: CASSLRTVIYGYTF.

This clone turned up a few times. J is TRBJ1-1 and V is TRBV19; D not certain. Germline V gives CDR1 LNHDA, CDR2 SQIVND (reference sequence). The germline V and J ends were trimmed by 6 bases and 8 bases, with 10 bases remaining between them. The CDR3 runs 11 residues. CDR3 sequence reads: CASRSVSEAFF. As DNA, the CDR3 is TGTGCCAGTAGGTCTGTCTCGGAAGCTTTCTTT.